This T cell receptor (beta chain) stems from a study of blood T cell repertoires in COVID-19. Study details: There were acute and convalescent COVID-19 samples, and they came from the United States, Italy and Spain. PBMCs, B-cell-depleted T cells, or T cells were the source of the cDNA or gDNA that made up the material.

This clone was counted once. As originally analysed: From reference gene primer amplification, estimates of nucleated cell counts were derived. Sequencing used immunoSEQ multiplex PCR; TCRdb keeps in-frame clones, though not all of them. That table gives V, J and clone size, and the DNA gave D and trimming. Of 210,000 or so clones listed, 88% were seen once; the top ten hold roughly 2.5%. The sequence derives from a woman aged 55-69 years with acute or convalescent COVID-19. Sequenced: peripheral blood.

The CDR3 nucleotides are TGTGCCAGCAGCTTTGGCGGGAGCACAGATACGCAGTATTTT. As protein: CASSFGGSTDTQYF. The V gene is TRBV5-4, the J gene TRBJ2-3; tentative D call: TRBD2 (5 bases). The CDR3 length is 14 residues. Trimming pared 2 bases from V and 0 bases from J, leaving 7 bases between. Germline-derived CDR1 and CDR2 are SGHNT and YYREEE (reference sequence).